Sequencing of this T cell receptor beta chain was carried out in a study of a mutant IDH1 vaccine in newly diagnosed glioma. At the level of the study: Commencement of vaccination occurred 4-6 weeks following radiotherapy alone, or concurrently with temozolomide cycles. Regarding the study as a whole: The vaccine induced immune responses, and these occurred in about 93% of patients. Shifts in the top peripheral T cell clonotypes seemed unrelated to pseudoprogression.

Time point given: week 11, during vaccination. All doses held 300 ug of mutant IDH1 20-mer peptide, with topical imiquimod. Those who donated had recent WHO grade 3 or 4 IDH1-mutant, ATRX-lost astrocytomas. Data came from immunoSEQ multiplex PCR; TCRdb stores just in-frame clones and leaves some out. The table lists about 64,000 clones, about four fifths of them singletons. To note about this clone: Its matching antigen is unknown.

V gave up 4 bases and J gave up 0 bases, with 13 bases separating them. Germline loops: CDR1 SGHKS, CDR2 YYEKEE (reference sequence). This CDR3 is built from 15 residues. V usage is TRBV5-5 and J usage is TRBJ1-2; the D is unclear. The specimen comprised PBMCs, sampled from a glioma patient whose treatment included an IDH1 peptide vaccine. This receptor was obtained from a woman between 50 and 59 years old with glioma. The CDR3 region is CASSPYTTSNYGYTF. CDR3 in DNA: TGTGCCAGCAGCCCCTACACCACTTCTAACTATGGCTACACCTTC.